Each of the 24 T cell receptor beta chains below was sequenced from the same sample in a study of shared clonotypes between healthy human individuals. Here immunoSEQ multiplex PCR was the method, and the copy in TCRdb shows in-frame clones only, minus some. The sample records 2 million or so clones, roughly 95% being singletons. Naive CD8 cells were CD45RO-negative, positively selected for CCR7, excluding terminally differentiated effector memory CD45RA+ cells. Input material: naive CD8+ T cells sorted from blood. These receptors came from a man between 18 and 35 years old in good health.

The chain combines TRBV2 with TRBJ2-5, with 9 bases fitting TRBD1. Germline lookup yields CDR1 SNHLY and CDR2 FYNNEI. This CDR3 has 16 amino acids. V lost 6 bases, J lost 5 bases, and 13 bases stayed unmatched. The CDR3 DNA reads as TGTGCCAGCAGAGCCTTAGGGACAGGGTTTGGGGAGACCCAGTACTTC. Encoded protein: CASRALGTGFGETQYF.

This chain connects TRBV21-1 to TRBJ1-4; TRBD1 is the table's D call, not checked against the DNA. TRBV21-1 is noted as a pseudogene. This CDR3 region has 14 residues. The CDR3 DNA reads as TGTGCCAGCAGCTGTATGGGACAGAGAGAAAAACTGTTTTTT. Protein product: CASSCMGQREKLFF.

The gene calls are TRBV7-4 and TRBJ2-5; D is uncertain. This CDR3 region has 14 residues. Germline V CDR1 and CDR2: SGHVT, SQSDAQ. Trimming stripped 6 bases from V and 5 bases from J, with 16 bases between. In nucleotides, the CDR3 is TGTGCCAGCAGTCCTTCAGAGATTAGGGAGACCCAGTACTTC. Translating it yields CASSPSEIRETQYF.

The rearrangement links TRBV5-4 to TRBJ2-3, with 9 bases matching TRBD2. The CDR3 extends over 15 amino acids. CDR1 is SGHNT and CDR2 is YYREEE in the germline V gene (reference sequence). V dropped 3 bases and J dropped 0; count of bases not matched to a gene: 2. CDR3 sequence reads: CASSSSGASTDTQYF. CDR3 sequence (DNA): TGTGCCAGCAGCTCTAGCGGGGCTAGCACAGATACGCAGTATTTT.

The rearrangement uses TRBV5-6 and TRBJ2-7; maybe TRBD2 (5 bases). Germline values: CDR1 SGHDT, CDR2 YYEEEE. V was trimmed by 6 bases and J by 6 bases, leaving 25 bases between them. The CDR3 consists of 16 residues. The CDR3 loop reads CASTGGLILFNTEQYF. The CDR3 DNA is TGTGCCAGCACCGGCGGGCTCATTCTGTTTAACACCGAGCAGTACTTC.

The table lists this clone with a count of one. This chain connects TRBV28 to TRBJ2-7; 7 bases are shared with TRBD1. The V segment lost 1 base and the J segment 2 bases; nucleotides outside the gene matches: 8. Germline CDR1 and CDR2: MDHEN and SYDVKM. This CDR3 is 16 amino acids long. Written as DNA, the CDR3 is TGTGCCAGCAGTTTATATCCCCCGCAGGGGGCCTACGAGCAGTACTTC. Its translation is CASSLYPPQGAYEQYF.

V gene TRBV30 combines with J gene TRBJ1-1; D is uncertain. Germline V CDR1 and CDR2: GTSNPN, SVGIG (reference sequence). CDR3 length: 15 residues. Trimming took 0 bases from V and 0 from J, leaving 11 bases between them. CDR3 in amino acids: CAWSVLKLMNTEAFF. The CDR3 DNA reads TGTGCCTGGAGTGTACTCAAATTAATGAACACTGAAGCTTTCTTT.

The chain uses TRBV27 and TRBJ2-7; 9 bases align to TRBD1. Germline CDR1 reads MNHEY; CDR2 reads SMNVEV (reference sequence). The CDR3 totals 13 residues. V lost 8 bases and J lost 2; bases outside the gene matches: 4. In DNA form, the CDR3 reads TGTGCCAGCGGGGACAGGGCTACCTACGAGCAGTACTTC. This encodes CASGDRATYEQYF.

The chain links TRBV12-5 to TRBJ2-3, with D possibly TRBD2 on 6 matching bases. The CDR3 is 20 residues long. V was pared by 0 bases and J by 0 bases, with 22 bases between. Per germline, CDR1 LGHNT and CDR2 FRNRAP. This CDR3 reads CASGLVLVSGTYSSTDTQYF. For the CDR3, the DNA is TGTGCTAGTGGTTTGGTATTGGTTAGCGGAACGTATTCCAGCACAGATACGCAGTATTTT. The complete variable domain, with remaining parts taken from reference TRBV12-5 and TRBJ2-3, reads DARVTQTPRHKVTEMGQEVTMRCQPILGHNTVFWYRQTMMQGLELLAYFRNRAPLDDSGMPKDRFSAEMPDATLATLKIQPSEPRDSAVYFCASGLVLVSGTYSSTDTQYFGPGTRLTVL.

This chain uses TRBV6-6 with TRBJ1-2; 7 bases are shared with TRBD1. This CDR3 is built from 14 residues. The germline CDR1 and CDR2 sequences are MNHNY and SVGAGI (reference sequence). Trimming cost V 1 base and J 6 bases; bases outside gene matches: 5. The CDR3 region has the DNA TGTGCCAGCAGTTACTTGACAGGGACGGATGGCTACACCTTC. This encodes CASSYLTGTDGYTF.

The chain carries TRBV2 and TRBJ2-3, with D maybe TRBD1 (5 bases). The V end was cut by 10 bases, the J end by 1 base, with 15 bases between. This CDR3 contains 14 residues. Germline-derived CDR1 and CDR2 are SNHLY and FYNNEI. CDR3 sequence (DNA): TGTGCCATCATCAAGGGGTCCGGCACAGATACGCAGTATTTT. This translates into CAIIKGSGTDTQYF.

The chain employs TRBV30 and TRBJ1-1, with D unclear. This CDR3 is 11 amino acids long. Trimming left V 5 bases short and J 5 bases short, with 9 bases between. Germline CDR1 GTSNPN, CDR2 SVGIG (reference sequence). CDR3 loop: CAWERRTEAFF. CDR3 sequence (DNA): TGTGCCTGGGAAAGAAGAACTGAAGCTTTCTTT. Full variable domain (outside the CDR3, taken from reference TRBV30 and TRBJ1-1): SQTIHQWPATLVQPVGSPLSLECTVEGTSNPNLYWYRQAAGRGLQLLFYSVGIGQISSEVPQNLSASRPQDRQFILSSKKLLLSDSGFYLCAWERRTEAFFGQGTRLTVV.

The gene calls are TRBV28 and TRBJ2-2, with a possible D match to TRBD1 (7 bases). The V and J ends lost 11 bases and 2 bases respectively, with 15 bases between them. Germline-derived CDR1 and CDR2 are MDHEN and SYDVKM. This CDR3 has 14 amino acids. The CDR3 coding sequence is TGTGCCTCCCGCGGGACAGCAAACACCGGGGAGCTGTTTTTT. Its protein product is CASRGTANTGELFF.

Concerning this clone: Other DNA sequences in the sample encode the same CDR3. This chain uses TRBV4-1 with TRBJ2-7; 9 nucleotides align to TRBD1. The CDR3 is made up of 15 amino acids. The germline V gene has CDR1 MGHRA and CDR2 YSYEKL. J was trimmed by 4 bases and V by 0 bases; bases with no gene match: 4. The CDR3 loop reads CASSQETGQGYEQYF. The CDR3 DNA is TGCGCCAGCAGCCAAGAAACGGGACAGGGATACGAGCAGTACTTC.

The CDR3 DNA sequence: TGTGCCAGCAGTGAAGAGATACTTTTGGACAGGGGCAATGAGCAGTTCTTC. Translation: CASSEEILLDRGNEQFF. The V and J genes are TRBV2 and TRBJ2-1, with 9 bases aligning to TRBD1. With V trimmed by 1 base and J by 6 bases, 10 bases remained unmatched. The germline V gene has CDR1 SNHLY and CDR2 FYNNEI. This CDR3 is built from 17 residues.

The table lists this clone with a count of one. The chain is built from TRBV27 and TRBJ1-2; D is uncertain. The CDR3 is 15 amino acids. Trimming cost V 8 bases and J 3 bases, with 19 bases left between them. The germline gives CDR1 MNHEY, CDR2 SMNVEV (reference sequence). Here the CDR3 DNA reads TGTGCCAGCTTATCCCTCGCGGGAGCGGACTATGGCTACACCTTC. Its protein product is CASLSLAGADYGYTF.

J is TRBJ1-6 and V is TRBV7-9; D uncertain. V was cut by 1 base and J by 6 bases, with 7 bases left in between. CDR1 is SEHNR, CDR2 FQNEAQ, per germline (reference sequence). CDR3 length: 14 residues. The CDR3 DNA follows: TGTGCCAGCAGCTTAGTAGGCTCTAATTCACCCCTCCACTTT. It translates to CASSLVGSNSPLHF. The full variable domain, rest sourced from reference TRBV7-9 and TRBJ1-6, is DTGVSQNPRHKITKRGQNVTFRCDPISEHNRLYWYRQTLGQGPEFLTYFQNEAQLEKSRLLSDRFSAERPKGSFSTLEIQRTEQGDSAMYLCASSLVGSNSPLHFGNGTRLTVT.

The rearrangement joins TRBV5-1 to TRBJ2-1, with 9 bases matching TRBD2. The V segment lost 0 bases and the J segment 4 bases; nucleotides outside the gene matches: 8. CDR1 and CDR2 from the germline V gene are SGHRS and YFSETQ. This CDR3 region has 17 residues. As DNA, the CDR3 is TGCGCCAGCAGCTTGGGGGCGGGAGGGCCTTCATACAATGAGCAGTTCTTC. Translation gives CASSLGAGGPSYNEQFF.

The chain combines TRBV28 with TRBJ2-7; 11 nucleotides align to TRBD1. Germline loops: CDR1 MDHEN, CDR2 SYDVKM. This CDR3 is built from 15 residues. V lost 7 bases and J lost 4; bases outside the gene matches: 9. DNA for the CDR3: TGTGCCAGCACCATTGGACAGGGGGCATTTTACGAGCAGTACTTC. Translating gives CASTIGQGAFYEQYF.

The rearrangement uses TRBV11-2 and TRBJ2-7; TRBD1 might be the D (6 bases). Germline V gene data show CDR1 as SGHAT and CDR2 as FQNNGV. V was shortened by 6 bases and J by 4 bases, with 13 bases between the two germline ends. The CDR3 runs 13 residues. CDR3 residues: CASSQDRVYEQYF. The CDR3 DNA sequence: TGTGCCAGCAGTCAGGACAGAGTATACGAGCAGTACTTC.

The chain is built from TRBV5-1 and TRBJ2-7, with D perhaps TRBD1 (6 bases). This CDR3 spans 16 amino acids. Germline V gives CDR1 SGHRS, CDR2 YFSETQ. V shed 4 bases and J shed 0 bases, with 17 bases lying between them. The CDR3 loop reads CASSMDPDSLSYEQYF. CDR3 DNA: TGCGCCAGCAGCATGGACCCGGACAGCCTCTCCTACGAGCAGTACTTC.

The chain combines TRBV15 with TRBJ1-4, with 12 bases identical to TRBD1. Looked up from germline, CDR1 is LNHNV and CDR2 is YYDKDF (reference sequence). After removal of 6 bases from V and 8 bases from J, the junction contained 13 bases not matched to a gene. This CDR3 spans 17 amino acids. The CDR3 coding sequence is TGTGCCACCAGTTTAGGGACAGGGGGCCCAGATAACGAAAAACTGTTTTTT. Translated, it gives CATSLGTGGPDNEKLFF.

V and J are TRBV28 and TRBJ2-1; D may be TRBD1 (5 bases). The CDR3 has 16 amino acids. Trimming removed 4 bases at V and 5 bases at J, with 18 bases between. The germline CDR1 and CDR2 sequences are MDHEN and SYDVKM. The CDR3 bases are TGTGCCAGCAGTTCGGGCCCCAGGGTGAATGACAATGAGCAGTTCTTC. It translates to CASSSGPRVNDNEQFF.

The chain combines TRBV4-1 with TRBJ2-7; D ambiguous. CDR1 and CDR2 (germline): MGHRA, YSYEKL. This CDR3 has 16 amino acids. V dropped 2 bases and J dropped 4 bases, with 18 bases sitting between them. CDR3 in amino acids: CASSQSSWTAQYEQYF. In nucleotides, the CDR3 is TGCGCCAGCAGCCAATCTTCCTGGACGGCGCAATACGAGCAGTACTTC.